This T cell receptor (beta chain) came from a study of shared clonotypes between healthy human individuals. Study results and limitations: In general, naive subsets displayed greater estimated richness than memory subsets did.

A word on this clone: What it binds is unknown.

Trimming took off 3 bases at V and 0 bases at J, with 9 bases between the two ends. The CDR3 runs to 15 residues. Germline assignment: CDR1 ENHRY and CDR2 SYGVKD. Across several immunoSEQ plates, the genomic DNA of each subset was split evenly. Assay used: immunoSEQ multiplex PCR; TCRdb lists only in-frame clones, some missing. The sample contains over a million clones, about 96% of which appear only once. This receptor was taken from a man younger than 45 in good health. Sequencing was performed on naive CD4+ T cells sorted from blood. This sample's subset: CD45RA+ positively selected. The chain is built from TRBV10-3 and TRBJ1-3, with D perhaps matching TRBD1 (5 bases). The CDR3 nucleotides are TGTGCCATCAGTGAAGGGGCCAGCTCTGGAAACACCATATATTTT. It codes for CAISEGASSGNTIYF.